This T cell receptor beta chain emerged from a study of T cell repertoires in cytomegalovirus infection. Study-level information: The study used recently identified HLA-C-restricted and well-studied HLA-B-restricted CMV epitopes.

V gave up 5 bases and J gave up 8 bases, with 13 bases separating them. CDR3 size: 13 residues. One entry per CDR3 protein results from TCRdb running MiXCR on the reads. Counted here are 300,000 to 400,000 distinct CDR3 sequences, almost 30% occurring once; the ten biggest clones make up approximately 20%. Whole-study findings and limits: HLA-C-restricted CMV-specific TCR beta clonotypes prevailed in the ex vivo response.

This clonotype was counted only a few times. Its antigen is unidentified. The sample here was cultured PBMCs, taken from culture after CMV antigen stimulation. This clonotype was obtained from a human donor in good health (CMV status not recorded). Some clones in this sample may be carry-over from other donors' samples. The chain combines TRBV12-3 or TRBV12-4 with TRBJ2-1; D is ambiguous. CDR3 DNA: TGTGCCAGCAGTATCTGGGAAGGCGATGAGCAGTTCTTC. Translation gives CASSIWEGDEQFF.